This T cell receptor (beta chain) was sequenced during a study of OX40 agonist ivuxolimab in advanced cancers. The CDR3 consists of 16 residues. CDR1 and CDR2 (germline): SGHVS, FQNEAQ. V lost 7 bases and J 3 bases, leaving 22 bases between the germline ends. Regarding the study as a whole: Dose levels from 0.1 to 3.0 mg/kg saw CD4+ and CD8+ blood T cells expand clonally by week 6.

Here immunoSEQ multiplex PCR was the method, and the copy in TCRdb shows in-frame clones only, minus some. The sample has roughly 70,000 clones; approximately 90% are singletons. About this clone itself: The antigen is unknown.

The input for sequencing was CD4+ or CD8+ T cells sorted from blood, taken in a trial of the OX40 agonist ivuxolimab. The clonotype originates from an adult with an advanced solid tumor such as melanoma, head and neck, liver or kidney cancer. This chain connects TRBV7-8 to TRBJ2-7; possible D gene TRBD2, 7 bases. In DNA, the CDR3 is TGTGCCAGCACTAACCCGAGGGGGGAGGGCCACTACGAGCAGTACTTC. It codes for CASTNPRGEGHYEQYF. The full variable domain, its missing parts supplied by reference TRBV7-8 and TRBJ2-7, is GAGVSQSPRYKVAKRGQDVALRCDPISGHVSLFWYQQALGQGPEFLTYFQNEAQLDKSGLPSDRFFAERPEGSVSTLKIQRTQQEDSAVYLCASTNPRGEGHYEQYFGPGTRLTVT.